Only one count was recorded for the clone carrying this T cell receptor beta chain. This sample stems from a study of blood T cell repertoires in COVID-19. Study information: Samples representing acute and convalescent COVID-19 were sourced from the United States, Italy and Spain.

Germline CDR1 and CDR2: MNHEY and SMNVEV (reference sequence). With 0 bases removed from V and 1 base from J, the gap between germline ends came to 9 bases. This CDR3 is 15 amino acids long. Those who participated ranged in age from about 18 to 95 years and resided in approximately 26 US areas. Method: immunoSEQ multiplex PCR; TCRdb's copy keeps in-frame clones and lacks some. The table includes 200,000 or so clones, about 85% detected once. The rearrangement joins TRBV27 to TRBJ1-1; D is possibly TRBD1 (6 bases). The sequenced material came from PBMCs or T cells enriched from blood (not recorded which). The receptor was derived from a woman aged 30 to 39 who had recovered from COVID-19. CDR3 sequence reads: CASSLSGGQNTEAFF. CDR3 in DNA: TGTGCCAGCAGTTTATCGGGGGGGCAGAACACTGAAGCTTTCTTT.